The 28 T cell receptor beta chains below all came from one sample that was sequenced in a study of T cell responses to AZD1222 COVID-19 vaccine. Profiling relied on immunoSEQ multiplex PCR, and the TCRdb table lists in-frame clones only, not all of them. The data contain 95,000 to 110,000 clones, around 90% of them singletons. The sequencing used peripheral blood, collected on day 0 of AZD1222 vaccination. These receptors all stem from an adult in good health.

The CDR3 nucleotides are TGTGCCAGCAGCAATCGGGGCTTCTACAATGAGCAGTTCTTC. It translates to CASSNRGFYNEQFF. The V and J genes are TRBV11-3 and TRBJ2-1; D assignment may be TRBD1 or TRBD2 (5 bases each). Germline loops: CDR1 SGHNT, CDR2 YENEEA. The CDR3 runs 14 residues. Trimming took off 5 bases at V and 3 bases at J, with 11 bases between the two ends.

This rearrangement joins TRBV28 to TRBJ1-2; D uncertain. Germline-derived CDR1 and CDR2 are MDHEN and SYDVKM. V was trimmed by 3 bases and J by 8 bases, leaving 16 bases between them. This CDR3 has 14 residues. The CDR3 sequence is CASSLNIGHGGYTF. The CDR3 bases are TGTGCCAGCAGTTTGAATATAGGCCATGGGGGCTACACCTTC.

The CDR3 loop is CASSVDPSGRATDTQYF. CDR3 nucleotides: TGTGCCAGCAGCGTAGACCCTAGCGGGAGAGCCACAGATACGCAGTATTTT. The chain is built from TRBV9 and TRBJ2-3, with 10 bases lining up with TRBD2. Germline V CDR1 and CDR2: SGDLS, YYNGEE. V shed 0 bases and J 2 bases; nucleotides not matched to a gene: 6. This CDR3 has 17 residues.

The chain carries TRBV28 and TRBJ2-1, with 12 bases fitting TRBD2. Germline V gene data show CDR1 as MDHEN and CDR2 as SYDVKM. The J segment lost 1 base and the V segment lost 2 bases, leaving 0 bases of the junction unmatched. The CDR3 is 16 residues long. For the CDR3, the DNA is TGTGCCAGCAGTTTAGGACTAGCGGGATCCTACAATGAGCAGTTCTTC. Its translation is CASSLGLAGSYNEQFF.

This clone has only one observation. The chain combines TRBV24-1 with TRBJ2-1; 16 nucleotides match TRBD2. This CDR3 has 17 residues. Trimming removed 5 bases from V and 4 bases from J; junction bases left unmatched: 4. CDR1 is KGHDR, CDR2 SFDVKD, per germline. The CDR3 DNA is TGTGCCACCAGTGTAACGGGACTAGCGGGAGGGTACAATGAGCAGTTCTTC. Residues: CATSVTGLAGGYNEQFF.

The rearrangement joins TRBV5-4 to TRBJ2-5; no definite D call. V was pared by 3 bases and J by 1 base, with 4 bases between. CDR3 length: 12 amino acids. Germline CDR1 SGHNT, CDR2 YYREEE (reference sequence). The CDR3 DNA reads as TGTGCCAGCAGCTATCCCCAAGAGACCCAGTACTTC. Encoded protein: CASSYPQETQYF.

This chain joins TRBV6-5 and TRBJ2-7; 10 positions agree with TRBD2. This CDR3 contains 14 residues. The germline V gene has CDR1 MNHEY and CDR2 SVGAGI. Trimming at V came to 8 bases and at J to 0 bases, leaving 4 bases not matched to a gene. The CDR3 DNA reads TGTGCCAGCTGGACTAGCGGTTTCTCCTACGAGCAGTACTTC. This encodes CASWTSGFSYEQYF.

The V and J genes are TRBV28 and TRBJ2-1; 7 nucleotides match TRBD2. CDR3 length: 13 amino acids. V dropped 9 bases and J dropped 10; count of bases not matched to a gene: 12. Germline CDR1 MDHEN, CDR2 SYDVKM. The CDR3 spells CASEAGLAGEQFF. The CDR3 coding sequence is TGTGCCAGTGAAGCGGGATTAGCGGGCGAGCAGTTCTTC.

The rearrangement joins TRBV7-9 to TRBJ1-3, with D possibly being TRBD1 (5 bases). Germline CDR1 is SEHNR and CDR2 is FQNEAQ (reference sequence). The germline V and J ends were trimmed by 0 bases and 8 bases, with 8 bases remaining between them. This CDR3 region has 13 residues. In nucleotides, the CDR3 is TGTGCCAGCAGCTTAGCAGGAGGGGACACCATATATTTT. It translates to CASSLAGGDTIYF.

This sequence joins TRBV6-2 or TRBV6-3 and TRBJ1-5; D is uncertain. The CDR3 totals 15 residues. In germline, CDR1 is MNHEY, CDR2 SVGEGT. V lost 0 bases to trimming and J lost 5 bases, with 11 bases between them. CDR3: CASSYSLTYHQPQHF. The CDR3 nucleotides are TGTGCCAGCAGTTACTCGCTTACTTACCATCAGCCCCAGCATTTT.

The chain employs TRBV7-9 and TRBJ1-4, with 8 bases that match TRBD1. The germline CDR1 and CDR2 sequences are SEHNR and FQNEAQ (reference sequence). V shed 6 bases, J shed 8 bases, and the junction held 8 bases outside the gene matches. The CDR3 extends over 14 amino acids. The CDR3 bases are TGTGCCAGCAGGAGCGGACAGGGAGGGGAAAAACTGTTTTTT. It codes for CASRSGQGGEKLFF.

The chain uses TRBV6-2 or TRBV6-3 and TRBJ2-7, with 12 bases that match TRBD2. J gave up 6 bases and V 4 bases, and 10 bases lay outside the gene matches. Germline V gene sequence: CDR1 MNHEY, CDR2 SVGEGT. The CDR3 sequence is 16 residues long. DNA of the CDR3: TGTGCCAGCAGTTTCCCCCTGACTAGCGGGAGCGCCGAGCAGTACTTC. It is translated as CASSFPLTSGSAEQYF.

This clone has a single count. The genes are TRBV3-1 (or the pseudogene TRBV3-2) and TRBJ2-7; D not certain. The CDR3 runs 12 residues. Between the trimmed V and J ends, which lost 4 bases and 7 bases, there was a span of 11 bases. Germline V gene lookup returns CDR1 LGHDT and CDR2 YNNKEL (reference sequence). The CDR3 region is CASSLTAEEQYF. The CDR3 DNA sequence: TGTGCCAGCAGCCTTACCGCGGAGGAGCAGTACTTC.

This sequence joins TRBV30 and TRBJ2-7; 13 bases match TRBD2. Trimming cost V 3 bases and J 7 bases; bases outside gene matches: 9. The CDR3 contains 15 residues. Germline V gene sequence: CDR1 GTSNPN, CDR2 SVGIG (reference sequence). Written as DNA, the CDR3 is TGTGCCTGGAGCGGAAAAGGACTAGCGGGAGTTGAGCAGTACTTC. It yields the protein CAWSGKGLAGVEQYF.

The chain employs TRBV27 and TRBJ1-2, with D possibly matching TRBD1 (6 bases). In germline, CDR1 is MNHEY, CDR2 SMNVEV (reference sequence). The CDR3 sequence is 13 residues long. Trimming stripped 4 bases from V and 4 bases from J, with 10 bases between. Here the CDR3 reads CASSYQGPYGYTF. The CDR3 bases are TGTGCCAGCAGTTATCAGGGGCCCTATGGCTACACCTTC.

This clone was observed a handful of times. This chain connects TRBV3-1 (or the pseudogene TRBV3-2) to TRBJ1-5; D is possibly TRBD1 (5 bases). The length of the CDR3 is 13 residues. Trimming removed 4 bases at V and 4 bases at J, with 8 bases between. In germline, CDR1 is LGHDT, CDR2 YNNKEL (reference sequence). Here the CDR3 reads CASSRDLNQPQHF. The DNA for the CDR3 is TGTGCCAGCAGCCGGGACTTAAATCAGCCCCAGCATTTT.

The V gene is TRBV18, the J gene TRBJ2-7; no reliable D call. V lost 3 bases to trimming and J lost 4 bases, with 7 bases between them. In germline, CDR1 is KGHSH, CDR2 LQKENI. There are 12 residues in the CDR3. The CDR3 bases are TGTGCCAGCTCACCCGTTGGTTACGAGCAGTACTTC. Protein product: CASSPVGYEQYF.

The chain couples TRBV20-1 to TRBJ1-4, with D unresolved. The V end lost 3 bases, the J end lost 2 bases, and 13 bases lay between the germline ends. In germline, CDR1 is DFQATT, CDR2 SNEGSKA (reference sequence). The CDR3 extends over 15 amino acids. CDR3 bases: TGCAGTGCTAGTAACCGGAGGTGGACTAATGAAAAACTGTTTTTT. Protein product: CSASNRRWTNEKLFF.

This clone was recorded only once. This sequence joins TRBV7-2 and TRBJ2-5, with D hard to call. The CDR3 runs to 12 residues. CDR1 is SGHTA and CDR2 is FQGNSA in the germline V gene. Trimming removed 1 base at V and 5 bases at J, with 5 bases between. CDR3 sequence reads: CASSLGAETQYF. The DNA of the CDR3 is TGTGCCAGCAGCTTAGGTGCGGAGACCCAGTACTTC.

The chain employs TRBV5-1 and TRBJ1-2; maybe TRBD1 (5 bases). With 4 bases removed from V and 0 bases from J, the gap between germline ends came to 16 bases. The CDR3 consists of 16 residues. Germline V gene data show CDR1 as SGHRS and CDR2 as YFSETQ. The CDR3 reads CASSPQSVQANYGYTF. CDR3 nucleotides: TGCGCCAGCAGCCCGCAATCGGTACAGGCTAACTATGGCTACACCTTC.

The J gene is TRBJ2-7, the V gene TRBV10-3, with 7 bases fitting TRBD1. The ends lost 3 bases at V and 12 bases at J; junction bases unmatched: 8. The germline gives CDR1 ENHRY, CDR2 SYGVKD. CDR3 length equals 12 residues. CDR3 DNA: TGTGCCATCAGTGAATATGAGGGGGCGGGGTACTTC. Translation gives CAISEYEGAGYF.

The genes are TRBV12-3 or TRBV12-4 and TRBJ2-7; no reliable D call. There are 12 residues in the CDR3. V lost 2 bases, J lost 4 bases, and 6 bases lay in between. This chain's CDR3 is CASSLSVYEQYF. CDR3 bases: TGTGCCAGCAGTTTATCGGTTTACGAGCAGTACTTC.

The chain employs TRBV6-5 and TRBJ2-7, with 11 bases aligning to TRBD1. Looked up from germline, CDR1 is MNHEY and CDR2 is SVGAGI. The CDR3 extends over 15 amino acids. With 0 bases clipped from V and 4 bases from J, the junction kept 2 bases outside the gene matches. In DNA, the CDR3 is TGTGCCAGCAGTTACTCTGGGACAGGGGGTTACGAGCAGTACTTC. This translates into CASSYSGTGGYEQYF.

The chain is built from TRBV3-1 (or the pseudogene TRBV3-2) and TRBJ2-7; D is ambiguous. Germline V lookup: CDR1 LGHDT, CDR2 YNNKEL (reference sequence). This CDR3 comprises 13 residues. Between the trimmed V and J ends, which lost 2 bases and 9 bases, there was a span of 14 bases. The CDR3 here is CASSQTEARRQYF. In nucleotides, the CDR3 is TGTGCCAGCAGCCAAACAGAAGCCAGAAGGCAGTACTTC.

This clone appeared once. The gene calls are TRBV6-5 and TRBJ2-2, with D unclear. V lost 7 bases and J 9 bases, leaving 12 bases between the germline ends. CDR3 length equals 12 residues. Germline V gene sequence: CDR1 MNHEY, CDR2 SVGAGI. The DNA for the CDR3 is TGTGCCAGCAAGAGCCCCGGAAGGGAGCTGTTTTTT. Amino acids: CASKSPGRELFF.

This sequence joins TRBV5-1 and TRBJ2-5; D gene uncertain. The CDR3 extends over 15 amino acids. The germline CDR1 and CDR2 sequences are SGHRS and YFSETQ. The V end lost 0 bases, the J end lost 1 base, and 10 bases lay between the germline ends. The CDR3 DNA sequence: TGCGCCAGCAGCTTGGAGGGATTCCGCCAAGAGACCCAGTACTTC. This encodes CASSLEGFRQETQYF.

The chain has TRBV28 and TRBJ2-3; TRBD2 matches at 13 bases. After removal of 3 bases from V and 3 bases from J, the junction contained 3 bases not matched to a gene. The germline V gene has CDR1 MDHEN and CDR2 SYDVKM. The CDR3 runs 16 residues. DNA for the CDR3: TGTGCCAGCAGTTTGGTGGGACTAGCGGGAACAGATACGCAGTATTTT. Translated: CASSLVGLAGTDTQYF.

This chain connects TRBV18 to TRBJ2-4, with unresolved D. Trimming removed 0 bases at V and 3 bases at J, with 9 bases between. Germline CDR1 and CDR2: KGHSH and LQKENI. The CDR3 loop spans 15 amino acids. The CDR3 loop is CASSPPGLGKNIQYF. The DNA for the CDR3 is TGTGCCAGCTCACCACCGGGCCTCGGCAAAAACATTCAGTACTTC. Variable domain in full (rest from reference TRBV18 and TRBJ2-4): NAGVMQNPRHLVRRRGQEARLRCSPMKGHSHVYWYRQLPEEGLKFMVYLQKENIIDESGMPKERFSAEFPKEGPSILRIQQVVRGDSAAYFCASSPPGLGKNIQYFGAGTRLSVL.